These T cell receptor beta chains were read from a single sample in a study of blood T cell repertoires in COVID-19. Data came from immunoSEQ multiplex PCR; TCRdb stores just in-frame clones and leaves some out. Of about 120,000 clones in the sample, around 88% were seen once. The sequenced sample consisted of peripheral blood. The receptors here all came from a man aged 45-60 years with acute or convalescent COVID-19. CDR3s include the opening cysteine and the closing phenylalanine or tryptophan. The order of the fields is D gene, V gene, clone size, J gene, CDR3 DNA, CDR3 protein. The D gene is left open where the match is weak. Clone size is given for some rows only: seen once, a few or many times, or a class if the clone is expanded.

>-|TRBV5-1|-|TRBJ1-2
TGCGCCAGCAGCCCCGGGTCCGATTATGGCTACACCTTC
CASSPGSDYGYTF
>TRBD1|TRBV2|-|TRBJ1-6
TGTGCCAGCAGTGGGGGACAGGGGGTTTATTCACCCCTCCACTTT
CASSGGQGVYSPLHF
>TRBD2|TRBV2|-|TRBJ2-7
TGTGCCAGCAGTCCCGGGACTAGCGACGAGCAGTACTTC
CASSPGTSDEQYF
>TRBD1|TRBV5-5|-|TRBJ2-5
TGTGCCAGCAGCAACCGAGGACAGGGAACGCGAGAGACCCAGTACTTC
CASSNRGQGTRETQYF
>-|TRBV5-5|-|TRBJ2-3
TGTGCCAGCAGCTCTTCAGGGGTAGGAACAGATACGCAGTATTTT
CASSSSGVGTDTQYF
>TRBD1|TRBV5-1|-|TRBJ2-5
TGCGCCAGCAGCTTGGGACAGGGTGCGGAGACCCAGTACTTC
CASSLGQGAETQYF
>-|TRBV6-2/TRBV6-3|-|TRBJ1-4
TGTGCCAGCAGTTACAGGTCGGGGGGCCCAACTAATGAAAAACTGTTTTTT
CASSYRSGGPTNEKLFF
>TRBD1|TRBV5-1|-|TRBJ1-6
TGCGCCACCAAGGCCGGACAGGGCTATAATTCACCCCTCCACTTT
CATKAGQGYNSPLHF
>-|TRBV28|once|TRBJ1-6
TGTGCCAGCAGTGCCATGGTAACCGAGGCCTCACCCCTCCACTTT
CASSAMVTEASPLHF
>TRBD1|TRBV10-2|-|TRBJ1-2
TGCGCCACCTCAGGCACAGGGGGAGGAGATGGCTACACCTTC
CATSGTGGGDGYTF
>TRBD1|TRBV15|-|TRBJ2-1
TGTGCCACCAGCAGACCTGGACAGGAACTTTACAATGAGCAGTTCTTC
CATSRPGQELYNEQFF
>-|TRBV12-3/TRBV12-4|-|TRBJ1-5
TGTGCCAGCAGTTTATTGAGGAATCAGCCCCAGCATTTT
CASSLLRNQPQHF
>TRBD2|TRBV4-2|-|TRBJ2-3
TGTGCCAGCAGCCTTCAAGCGGGGGGCACAGATACGCAGTATTTT
CASSLQAGGTDTQYF
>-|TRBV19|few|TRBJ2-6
TGTGCCAGTAGTTACAGGGACCCCCCTGGGGCCAACGTCCTGACTTTC
CASSYRDPPGANVLTF
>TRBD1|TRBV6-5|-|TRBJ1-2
TGTGCCAGCTCAAGACAGGGGGCCTCTAACTATGGCTACACCTTC
CASSRQGASNYGYTF
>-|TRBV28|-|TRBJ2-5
TGTGCCAGCAGTTTAATACAGGGCCAAGAGACCCAGTACTTC
CASSLIQGQETQYF
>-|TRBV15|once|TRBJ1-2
TGTGCCACCAGCAGAGGCCCCCTCAGTGGCTACACCTTC
CATSRGPLSGYTF
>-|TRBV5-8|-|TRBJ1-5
TGTGCCAGCAGCTTATATAATCAGCCCCAGCATTTT
CASSLYNQPQHF
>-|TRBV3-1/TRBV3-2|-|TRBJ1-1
-
CASSQVGPGVLITLKLSF
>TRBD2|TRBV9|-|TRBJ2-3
TGTGCCAGCAGCGTGGCGGGGGACACAGATACGCAGTATTTT
CASSVAGDTDTQYF
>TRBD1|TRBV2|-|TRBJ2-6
TGTGCCAGCAGTGGGGACAGGAACTCTGGGGCCAACGTCCTGACTTTC
CASSGDRNSGANVLTF
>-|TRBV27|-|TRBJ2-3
TGTGCCAGCAGTTCCCAGGGGTTCGATACGCAGTATTTT
CASSSQGFDTQYF
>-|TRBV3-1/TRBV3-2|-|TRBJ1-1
TGTGCCAGCAGCCTCCGGGATCGAGTCACTGAAGCTTTCTTT
CASSLRDRVTEAFF
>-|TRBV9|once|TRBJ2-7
TGTGCCAGCAGCGTTGGGGGGTCTGCCTACGAGCAGTACTTC
CASSVGGSAYEQYF
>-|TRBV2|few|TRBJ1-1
TGTGCCAGTATGTATGGTGGCAGGGTAAGATCCACTGAAGCTTTCTTT
CASMYGGRVRSTEAFF
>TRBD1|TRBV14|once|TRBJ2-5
TGTGCCAGCAGCCAGCTGGGACAGGGGGCCGGGGAGACCCAGTACTTC
CASSQLGQGAGETQYF
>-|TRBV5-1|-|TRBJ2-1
TGCGCCAGCAGCCCCGGAGGGGGGGCTGGGCATGAGCAGTTCTTC
CASSPGGGAGHEQFF
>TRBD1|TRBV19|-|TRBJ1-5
TGTGCCAGTAGTGAGTCCGGGACAGGGGTTCAGCCCCAGCATTTT
CASSESGTGVQPQHF
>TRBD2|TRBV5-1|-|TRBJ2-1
TGCGCCAGCAGCACAGCCGGGACTAGCGGCAATGAGCAGTTCTTC
CASSTAGTSGNEQFF
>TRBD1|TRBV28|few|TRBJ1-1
TGTGCCAGCAGTTTCCCGACAGGGGGCACTGAAGCTTTCTTT
CASSFPTGGTEAFF
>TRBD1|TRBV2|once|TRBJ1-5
TGTGCCAGCAACAGGGGAGAGCAGCCCCAGCATTTT
CASNRGEQPQHF
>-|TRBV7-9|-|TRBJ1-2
TGTGCCAGCAGCTTAGGGGCACTTCTTGGCTATGGCTACACCTTC
CASSLGALLGYGYTF
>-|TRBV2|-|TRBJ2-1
TGTGCCACCAATTTTAGCGTGGTCAATGAGCAGTTCTTC
CATNFSVVNEQFF
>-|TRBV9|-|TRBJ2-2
TGTGCCAGCAGCGTGACAGGTAGTCATCTAAACACCGGGGAGCTGTTTTTT
CASSVTGSHLNTGELFF
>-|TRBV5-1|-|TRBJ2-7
TGCGCCAGCAGCTTATATACAGGGGAGCAGTACTTC
CASSLYTGEQYF
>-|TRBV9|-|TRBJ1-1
TGTGCCAGCAGCGTAGGAGGACAGATGAACACTGAAGCTTTCTTT
CASSVGGQMNTEAFF
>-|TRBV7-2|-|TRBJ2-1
TGTGCCAGCAGTCCAGAAGGGGACTTCTACAATGAGCAGTTCTTC
CASSPEGDFYNEQFF
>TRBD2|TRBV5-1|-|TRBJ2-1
TGCGCCAGCAGCCCAATCGTCAGCGGGAGCGATGAGCAGTTCTTC
CASSPIVSGSDEQFF
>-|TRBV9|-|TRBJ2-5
TGTGCCAGCAGCGTAGGGGCCGGGAACCAAGAGACCCAGTACTTC
CASSVGAGNQETQYF
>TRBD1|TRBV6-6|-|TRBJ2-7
TGTGCCAGCAGTTACGTGGCAGGGGGCGACTACGAGCAGTACTTC
CASSYVAGGDYEQYF
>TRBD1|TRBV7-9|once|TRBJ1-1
TGTGCCAGCAGCGGACAGGGGGGGAACACTGAAGCTTTCTTT
CASSGQGGNTEAFF
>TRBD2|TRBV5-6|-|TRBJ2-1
TGTGCCAGCAGCTTAGTTGAGGTAGCGGGCTCAAATGAGCAGTTCTTC
CASSLVEVAGSNEQFF
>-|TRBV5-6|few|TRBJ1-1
TGTGCCAGCAGCTTGTTTGGCTTGAAGTGGGGGAGGATGAACACTGAAGCTTTCTTT
CASSLFGLKWGRMNTEAFF
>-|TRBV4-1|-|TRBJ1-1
TGCGCCAGCACTAGTGGGGACTCGAACACTGAAGCTTTCTTT
CASTSGDSNTEAFF
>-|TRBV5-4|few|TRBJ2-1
TGTGCCAGCAGCCGTTTATCGAGCTCCTACAATGAGCAGTTCTTC
CASSRLSSSYNEQFF
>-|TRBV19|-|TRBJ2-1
TGTGCCAGTAGTATCGCCGAGGGAGCCCACAATGAGCAGTTCTTC
CASSIAEGAHNEQFF
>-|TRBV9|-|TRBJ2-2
TGTGCCAGCACCCTATCGGGGGTGACTAGTGGAAGCGGGGAGCTGTTTTTT
CASTLSGVTSGSGELFF
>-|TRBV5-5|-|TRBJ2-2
TGTGCCAGCAGCTCCGGACAGCCGAACACCGGGGAGCTGTTTTTT
CASSSGQPNTGELFF
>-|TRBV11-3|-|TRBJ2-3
TGTGCCAGCAGCTTAGGGGCTAATACGCAGTATTTT
CASSLGANTQYF
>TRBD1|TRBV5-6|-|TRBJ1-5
TGTGCCAGCAGCTCGCGGACAGGGCTTTTCAATCAGCCCCAGCATTTT
CASSSRTGLFNQPQHF
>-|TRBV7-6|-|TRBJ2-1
TGTGCCAGCAGTTCCCCATATCAAGGAGACAATGAGCAGTTCTTC
CASSSPYQGDNEQFF
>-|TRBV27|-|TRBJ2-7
TGTGCCAGCAGTCCCAGGGTTACCTACGAGCAGTACTTC
CASSPRVTYEQYF
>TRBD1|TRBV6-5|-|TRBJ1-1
TGTGCCAGCCGGAGGGGGCGGGCTGGGGACACTGAAGCTTTCTTT
CASRRGRAGDTEAFF
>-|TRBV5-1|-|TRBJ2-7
TGCGCCAGCAGCCCGGAGGGCAGCACCTACGAGCAGTACTTC
CASSPEGSTYEQYF
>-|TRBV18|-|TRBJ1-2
TGTGCCAGCTCGGCCTTGGCGGGGGATACGGGCTACACCTTC
CASSALAGDTGYTF
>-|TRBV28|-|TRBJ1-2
TGTGCCAGTAGGGGCAACTCTAACTATGGCTACACCTTC
CASRGNSNYGYTF
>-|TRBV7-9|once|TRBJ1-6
TGTGCCAGCAGCTTAGCGCAGGGTGGTTCACCCCTCCACTTT
CASSLAQGGSPLHF
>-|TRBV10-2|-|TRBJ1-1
TGCGCCAGCAGTCGGAGCGGGCGGGACACTGAAGCTTTCTTT
CASSRSGRDTEAFF
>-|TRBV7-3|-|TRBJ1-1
TGTGCCAGCAGCTCATTTGAAGGGGGTGAAGCTTTCTTT
CASSSFEGGEAFF